These T cell receptor beta chains were read from a single sample in a study of CD8+CD57+ T cells in acquired aplastic anemia. TCRdb independently ran MiXCR on the reads; one entry per CDR3 protein. The table shows 110,000 or so distinct CDR3 sequences, with about 60% occurring only once. The material sequenced was sorted CD4+, CD8+, or CD8+CD57+ T cells (not recorded which) from PBMCs. These receptors all come from a human donor with aplastic anemia. The CDR3 runs from the conserved cysteine through the conserved F or W. Each record gives: clone size, D gene, V gene, J gene, CDR3 DNA, CDR3 protein. D genes are given only for firm matches. Clone size is stated in some rows and not others, as once, few, many or a class when expanded.

once	.	TRBV7-2	TRBJ2-5	TGTGCCAGCAGCTTAGTCGCGGGGAAAGAGACCCAGTACTTC	CASSLVAGKETQYF
few	TRBD1	TRBV10-3	TRBJ2-7	TGTGCCATCAGGGGGACAGGTTCCTCCTACGAGCAGTACTTC	CAIRGTGSSYEQYF
.	.	TRBV20-1	TRBJ2-5	TGCAGTGCTAGAGATGGGATGCGGGGGCCCGATGGGACCCAGTACTTC	CSARDGMRGPDGTQYF
.	.	TRBV7-2	TRBJ1-1	TGTGCCAGCAGCCCCCAGGGAAGGGGCGAAGCTTTCTTT	CASSPQGRGEAFF
.	.	TRBV7-3	TRBJ2-1	TGTGCCAGCAGCTCTCAGGGTCTTGAGCAGTTCTTC	CASSSQGLEQFF
.	.	TRBV4-2	TRBJ2-1	TGTGCCAGCCCAGGGGCCGTTAGGGATGAGCAGTTCTTC	CASPGAVRDEQFF
.	TRBD1	TRBV19	TRBJ2-5	TGTGCCAGTAGTATAGGCTGGACAGGGAACCAAGAGACCCAGTACTTC	CASSIGWTGNQETQYF
many	.	TRBV10-3	TRBJ1-1	TGTGCCATCAGTGAGTCCAATGGGATGAACACTGAAGCTTTCTTT	CAISESNGMNTEAFF
few	.	TRBV10-3	TRBJ2-7	TGTGCCACCCGGGGGGCAGGGACAGGCGAGCAGTACTTC	CATRGAGTGEQYF
.	.	TRBV20-1	TRBJ1-1	TGCAGTGCTCCAGATTTACAGGGCTTGTACACTGAAGCTTTCTTT	CSAPDLQGLYTEAFF
once	TRBD2	TRBV15	TRBJ2-5	TGTGCCACCAGCAGAGGGAGCGGGAAGGGTGGGAGGTGGTCAGAGACCCAGTACTTC	CATSRGSGKGGRWSETQYF
.	.	TRBV10-3	TRBJ1-4	TGTGCCATCAGTGTACTAACGAATGAAAAACTGTTTTTT	CAISVLTNEKLFF
many	.	TRBV2	TRBJ2-3	TGTGCCAGCGGGGCTTGGGGAGATAGCACAGATACGCAGTATTTT	CASGAWGDSTDTQYF
.	.	TRBV5-1	TRBJ1-1	TGCGCCAGCAGCCAAACCAGCCCAGGGAACACTGAAGCTTTCTTT	CASSQTSPGNTEAFF
many	.	TRBV4-2	TRBJ2-7	TGTGCCAGCAGCCCCGCCCTTGACGACATGGGGTCTACGGCGGAGCAGTACTTC	CASSPALDDMGSTAEQYF
.	.	TRBV10-2	TRBJ2-7	TGCGCCAGCAGTGAAGGGAGTCTTTACGAGCAGTACTTC	CASSEGSLYEQYF
once	.	TRBV20-1	TRBJ2-7	TGCAGTGCTACTCTCTTCAGGGGCCACGAGCAGTACTTC	CSATLFRGHEQYF
.	.	TRBV9	TRBJ1-6	TGTGCCAGCAGACTCTCTCCTGACAGCTCCAATTCACCCCTCCACTTT	CASRLSPDSSNSPLHF
few	TRBD1	TRBV7-7	TRBJ2-5	TGTGCTAGCAGCCCGGGACAGGGTGGGGAGACCCAGTACTTC	CASSPGQGGETQYF
.	TRBD2	TRBV10-3	TRBJ2-2	TGTGCCATGAAGACTAGCGGATGCGGGGAGATGTTTTTT	CAMKTSGCGEMFF
.	.	TRBV5-1	TRBJ2-7	TGCGCCAGCAGCTTCGTGATGGGGAAGCAGTACTTC	CASSFVMGKQYF
few	.	TRBV6-2/TRBV6-3	TRBJ2-1	TGTGCCAGCAGTTACTTGAGGGGCCGGGGGGCTAACAATGAGCAGTTCTTC	CASSYLRGRGANNEQFF
.	.	TRBV5-6	TRBJ2-7	TGTGCCAGCAGCCAGGACAGCCGCGAGCAGTACTTC	CASSQDSREQYF
.	TRBD1	TRBV24-1	TRBJ1-2	TGTGCCACCAGCCGGACAGGGGGCGGCTACACCTTC	CATSRTGGGYTF
few	TRBD1	TRBV10-3	TRBJ1-1	TGTGCCATCAGTGAGGGGGACAGAGAAGCTTTCTTT	CAISEGDREAFF
.	.	TRBV20-1	TRBJ2-5	TGCAGTGCTATCGGGACGGGACAAGAGACCCAGTACTTC	CSAIGTGQETQYF
many	.	TRBV12-5	TRBJ1-1	TGTGCTAGTGGTTTGGGTCAGTTGAACACTGAAGCTTTCTTT	CASGLGQLNTEAFF
.	TRBD1	TRBV11-2	TRBJ1-1	TGTGCCAGCAGCCCTGGGACAGGGAGGGGAGGGACTGAAGCTTTCTTT	CASSPGTGRGGTEAFF
.	TRBD2	TRBV2	TRBJ2-5	TGTGCCAGCAGCCCACTAGCGGGGGGAGAGACCCAGTACTTC	CASSPLAGGETQYF
many	.	TRBV15	TRBJ1-4	TGTGCCACCAGTCTACGTCGGGGACCGAATGAAAAACTGTTTTTT	CATSLRRGPNEKLFF
.	.	TRBV2	TRBJ1-5	TGTGCCAGCAGTGCCTTGAGTGGGGTTCAGCCCCAGCATTTT	CASSALSGVQPQHF
many	.	TRBV11-1	TRBJ2-1	TGTGCCAGCAGCGCGACTAGAGGAGGGCCCTACAATGAGCAGTTCTTC	CASSATRGGPYNEQFF
.	.	TRBV29-1	TRBJ1-2	TGCAGCGTTGATAGTCCAGCCCCGCTTACCTTC	CSVDSPAPLTF
.	TRBD1	TRBV6-1	TRBJ1-2	TGTGCCAGCACCGCTTTCCGGGACAGGGGGGCAGACTATGGCTACACCTTC	CASTAFRDRGADYGYTF
.	.	TRBV6-1	TRBJ2-7	TGTGCCAGCAGTCCTCACGGGGGCAGGGGACTCGGCGAGCAGTACTTC	CASSPHGGRGLGEQYF
once	TRBD1	TRBV6-1	TRBJ2-7	TGTGCCAGCATACGGGACAGCCCCTACGAGCAGTACTTC	CASIRDSPYEQYF
.	.	TRBV10-3	TRBJ2-3	TGTGCCATGGCAAAAACTAGCACAGATACGCAGTATTTT	CAMAKTSTDTQYF
.	TRBD2	TRBV7-3	TRBJ2-7	TGTGCCAGCAGCCCGACCGGGGGAAGCGGGGGGGCCTACGAGCAGTACTTC	CASSPTGGSGGAYEQYF
once	TRBD2	TRBV5-1	TRBJ2-5	TGCGCCAGCAGCTTGGCTCCTAGCGGGAGAACAAAAGAGGCCCAGTACTTC	CASSLAPSGRTKEAQYF
.	.	TRBV10-2	TRBJ1-1	TGCGCCAGCAGTGAGTCGAGGACAGAAGAAACTTTCTTT	CASSESRTEETFF
many	TRBD2	TRBV5-1	TRBJ2-3	TGCGCCAGCAGCTTAGAAGCGGGAGGGGTCGCAGATACGCAGTATTTT	CASSLEAGGVADTQYF
.	TRBD1	TRBV25-1	TRBJ1-1	TGTGCCAGCAGTGTCATGGGCCGGGACAGTTCAGCTTTCTTT	CASSVMGRDSSAFF
few	TRBD1	TRBV27	TRBJ1-2	TGTGCCAGCAGGACAGGGAACGGCTACACCTTC	CASRTGNGYTF